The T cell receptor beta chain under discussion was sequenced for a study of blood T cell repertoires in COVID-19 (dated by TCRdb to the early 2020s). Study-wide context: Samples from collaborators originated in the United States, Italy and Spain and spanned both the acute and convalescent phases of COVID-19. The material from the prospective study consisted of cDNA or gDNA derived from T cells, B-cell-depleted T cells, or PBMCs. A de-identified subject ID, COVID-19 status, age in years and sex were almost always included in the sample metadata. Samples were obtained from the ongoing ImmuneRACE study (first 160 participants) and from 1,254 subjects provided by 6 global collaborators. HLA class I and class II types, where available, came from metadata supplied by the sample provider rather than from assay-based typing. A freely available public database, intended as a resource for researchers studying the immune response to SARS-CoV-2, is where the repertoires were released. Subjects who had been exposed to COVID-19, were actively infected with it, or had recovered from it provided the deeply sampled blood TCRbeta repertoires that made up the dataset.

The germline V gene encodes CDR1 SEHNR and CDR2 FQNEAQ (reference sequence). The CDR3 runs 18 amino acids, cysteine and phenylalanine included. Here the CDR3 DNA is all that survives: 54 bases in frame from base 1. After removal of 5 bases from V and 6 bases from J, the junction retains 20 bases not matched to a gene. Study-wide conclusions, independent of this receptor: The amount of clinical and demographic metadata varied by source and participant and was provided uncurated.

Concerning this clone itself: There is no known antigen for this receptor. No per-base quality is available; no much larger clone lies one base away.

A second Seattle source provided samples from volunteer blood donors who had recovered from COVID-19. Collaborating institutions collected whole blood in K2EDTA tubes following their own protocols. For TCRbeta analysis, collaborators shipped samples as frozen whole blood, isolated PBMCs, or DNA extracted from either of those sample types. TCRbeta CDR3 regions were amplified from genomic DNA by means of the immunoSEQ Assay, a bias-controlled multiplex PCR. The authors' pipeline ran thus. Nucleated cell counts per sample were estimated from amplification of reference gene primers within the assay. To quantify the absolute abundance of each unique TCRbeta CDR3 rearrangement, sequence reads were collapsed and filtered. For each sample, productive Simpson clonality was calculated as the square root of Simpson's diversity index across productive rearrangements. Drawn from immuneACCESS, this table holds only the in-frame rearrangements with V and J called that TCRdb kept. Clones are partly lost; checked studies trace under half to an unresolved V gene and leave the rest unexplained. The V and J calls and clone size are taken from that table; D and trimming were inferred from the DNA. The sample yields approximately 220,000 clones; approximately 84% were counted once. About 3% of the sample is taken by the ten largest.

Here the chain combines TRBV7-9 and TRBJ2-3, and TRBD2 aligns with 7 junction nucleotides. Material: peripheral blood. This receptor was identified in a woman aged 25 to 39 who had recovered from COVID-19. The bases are TGTGCCAGCAGCCCCACCTCGGGTGCGAGACTAGCAGCCGATACGCAGTATTTT. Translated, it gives CASSPTSGARLAADTQYF.